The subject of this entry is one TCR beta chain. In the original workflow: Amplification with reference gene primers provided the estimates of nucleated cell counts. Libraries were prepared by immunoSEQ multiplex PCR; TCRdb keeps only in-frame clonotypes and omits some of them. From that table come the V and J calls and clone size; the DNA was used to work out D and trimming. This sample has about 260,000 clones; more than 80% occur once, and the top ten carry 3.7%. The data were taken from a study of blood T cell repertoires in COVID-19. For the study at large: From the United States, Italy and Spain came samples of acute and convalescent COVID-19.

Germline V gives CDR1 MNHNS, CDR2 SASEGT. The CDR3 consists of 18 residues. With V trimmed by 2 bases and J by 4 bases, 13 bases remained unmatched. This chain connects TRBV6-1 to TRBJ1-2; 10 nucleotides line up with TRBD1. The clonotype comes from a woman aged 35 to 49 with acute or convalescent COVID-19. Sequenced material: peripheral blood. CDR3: CASSELWGRQGASYGYTF. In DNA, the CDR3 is TGTGCCAGCAGTGAACTGTGGGGGAGACAGGGGGCGTCCTATGGCTACACCTTC.